These 14 T cell receptor beta chains were sequenced from one sample in a study of cytomegalovirus exposure and HLA in healthy donors. A multiplex PCR was run with 60 Vbeta primers and 13 Jbeta primers. Profiled with immunoSEQ multiplex PCR; TCRdb holds only in-frame clones, not every one. Among approximately 150,000 clones listed, around 65% were seen once. Sequencing was done on a sample of PBMCs. Receptors were obtained from a woman in her 40s in good health and CMV-seropositive.

The chain has TRBV7-6 and TRBJ2-1; 9 bases are shared with TRBD1. The V gene end was trimmed by 0 bases and the J gene end by 5 bases; junction bases not matched to a gene: 5. The CDR3 contains 16 residues. Germline CDR1 SGHVS, CDR2 FNYEAQ. The CDR3 region is CASSLAGGQGHNEQFF. The CDR3 bases are TGTGCCAGCAGCTTAGCTGGGGGACAGGGCCACAATGAGCAGTTCTTC.

The chain links TRBV27 to TRBJ2-7, with D maybe TRBD1 (5 bases). The CDR3 runs to 13 residues. Germline CDR1 MNHEY, CDR2 SMNVEV (reference sequence). V shed 1 base and J shed 5 bases, with 9 bases lying between them. DNA for the CDR3: TGTGCCAGCAGTTTATTTATGGGGCACGAGCAGTACTTC. Protein: CASSLFMGHEQYF.

The chain links TRBV7-3 to TRBJ1-2; perhaps TRBD1 as D (6 bases). This CDR3 is built from 14 residues. The germline CDR1 and CDR2 sequences are SGHTA and FQGTGA. Trimming stripped 4 bases from V and 1 base from J, with 10 bases between. The CDR3: CASSSGQYNYGYTF. The CDR3 nucleotides read TGTGCCAGCAGCTCAGGACAGTATAACTATGGCTACACCTTC.

This clone was observed a few times. CDR3 protein: CSALTVSYEQYF. CDR3 coding DNA: TGCAGCGCACTGACAGTATCCTACGAGCAGTACTTC. The chain carries TRBV29-1 and TRBJ2-7; D is perhaps TRBD1 (5 bases). This CDR3 spans 12 amino acids. V lost 7 bases and J lost 1, with 11 bases in between. Germline lookup yields CDR1 SQVTM and CDR2 ANQGSEA.

The CDR3 reads CASRPGTGENTEAFF. CDR3 DNA sequence: TGTGCCAGCAGGCCCGGGACAGGGGAGAACACTGAAGCTTTCTTT. The chain recombines TRBV2 with TRBJ1-1; 10 nucleotides match TRBD1. Per the germline V gene, CDR1 is SNHLY and CDR2 is FYNNEI. This CDR3 has 15 residues. With V trimmed by 6 bases and J by 1 base, 5 bases remained unmatched.

This clone turned up a few times. This rearrangement joins TRBV6-5 to TRBJ1-1; 8 bases agree with TRBD1. CDR1 and CDR2 from the germline V gene are MNHEY and SVGAGI. This CDR3 has 13 residues. Trimming took 4 bases from V and 3 from J; bases not matched to a gene: 1. The CDR3 coding sequence is TGTGCCAGCAGTTCGACAGGGGACACTGAAGCTTTCTTT. Residues: CASSSTGDTEAFF.

V gene TRBV6-5 combines with J gene TRBJ2-7; D might be TRBD1 (6 bases). This CDR3 is built from 15 residues. V shed 7 bases and J shed 3 bases, with 19 bases lying between them. Germline CDR1 is MNHEY and CDR2 is SVGAGI. This CDR3 is CASTPGVQMGYEQYF. For the CDR3, the DNA is TGTGCCAGCACCCCAGGGGTGCAGATGGGCTACGAGCAGTACTTC.

CDR3 DNA sequence: TGTGCCAGCAGCGTAGGCGGGACAGGGGGAATTGGGGGCTACACCTTC. The encoded protein is CASSVGGTGGIGGYTF. The chain combines TRBV9 with TRBJ1-2; 11 bases are shared with TRBD1. V gave up 0 bases and J gave up 8 bases; unmatched junction bases: 9. Germline values: CDR1 SGDLS, CDR2 YYNGEE. The CDR3 covers 16 residues. Using reference TRBV9 and TRBJ1-2 for the parts outside the CDR3, the full variable domain is DSGVTQTPKHLITATGQRVTLRCSPRSGDLSVYWYQQSLDQGLQFLIQYYNGEERAKGNILERFSAQQFPDLHSELNLSSLELGDSALYFCASSVGGTGGIGGYTFGSGTRLTVV.

This clone was observed a single time. The rearrangement links TRBV18 to TRBJ1-2, with D possibly matching TRBD1 (6 bases). V gave up 5 bases and J gave up 4 bases, with 11 bases separating them. This CDR3 region has 13 residues. Germline loops: CDR1 KGHSH, CDR2 LQKENI. The DNA for the CDR3 is TGTGCCAGCTCAGGGGACACGAGCTATGGCTACACCTTC. Translation gives CASSGDTSYGYTF. The full variable domain, with the rest looked up from reference TRBV18 and TRBJ1-2, is NAGVMQNPRHLVRRRGQEARLRCSPMKGHSHVYWYRQLPEEGLKFMVYLQKENIIDESGMPKERFSAEFPKEGPSILRIQQVVRGDSAAYFCASSGDTSYGYTFGSGTRLTVV.

The CDR3 nucleotides read TGTGCCAGCAGTCCCCCCGGGACAGGGAATTACGAGCAGTACTTC. It is translated as CASSPPGTGNYEQYF. The chain combines TRBV28 with TRBJ2-7; 9 bases agree with TRBD1. This CDR3 has 15 residues. V gave up 5 bases and J gave up 4 bases; unmatched junction bases: 9. Germline loops: CDR1 MDHEN, CDR2 SYDVKM.

This clone was detected a few times. This chain links TRBV7-8 with TRBJ1-2; D is possibly TRBD1 (5 bases). V shed 3 bases and J shed 8 bases, with 13 bases lying between them. The germline CDR1 and CDR2 sequences are SGHVS and FQNEAQ. The CDR3 sequence is 13 residues long. This CDR3 reads CASSLSREEGYTF. CDR3 nucleotide sequence: TGTGCCAGCAGCTTGAGCAGGGAGGAAGGCTACACCTTC.

The chain combines TRBV18 with TRBJ1-3; 7 bases align to TRBD1. The CDR3 is 16 residues long. V lost 6 bases and J lost 1; bases outside the gene matches: 9. Germline CDR1 and CDR2: KGHSH and LQKENI. CDR3: CASSRAGTESGNTIYF. DNA of the CDR3: TGTGCCAGCTCTCGAGCAGGGACAGAATCTGGAAACACCATATATTTT.

This chain links TRBV7-2 with TRBJ1-6; D is unclear. The V gene's germline CDR1 is SGHTA and CDR2 FQGNSA. The CDR3 contains 18 residues. V lost 5 bases, J lost 4 bases, and 21 bases lay in between. The CDR3 DNA reads TGTGCCAGCAGCCTAAAGACATTTTCCCCTCTTTATAATTCACCCCTCCACTTT. Translating gives CASSLKTFSPLYNSPLHF.

The chain uses TRBV5-4 and TRBJ2-1, with a weak D call TRBD1 (5 bases). Trimming removed 2 bases at V and 8 bases at J, with 17 bases between. Germline V gives CDR1 SGHNT, CDR2 YYREEE (reference sequence). This CDR3 is 15 amino acids long. The DNA of the CDR3 is TGTGCCAGCAGCTTCTCTCTCCCAGGGATCGATGAGCAGTTCTTC. Translation: CASSFSLPGIDEQFF.